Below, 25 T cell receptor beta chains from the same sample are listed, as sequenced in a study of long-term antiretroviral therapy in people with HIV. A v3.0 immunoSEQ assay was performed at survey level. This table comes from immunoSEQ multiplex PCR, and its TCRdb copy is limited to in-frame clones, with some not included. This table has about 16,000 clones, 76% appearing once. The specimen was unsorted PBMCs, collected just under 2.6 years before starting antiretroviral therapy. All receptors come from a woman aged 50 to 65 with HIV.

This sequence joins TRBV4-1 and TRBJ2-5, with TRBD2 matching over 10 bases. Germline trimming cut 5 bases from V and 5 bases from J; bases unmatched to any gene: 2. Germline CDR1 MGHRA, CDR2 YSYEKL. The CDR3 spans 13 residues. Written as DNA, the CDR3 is TGCGCCAGCAGCTTTAGCGGGGGGGAGACCCAGTACTTC. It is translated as CASSFSGGETQYF.

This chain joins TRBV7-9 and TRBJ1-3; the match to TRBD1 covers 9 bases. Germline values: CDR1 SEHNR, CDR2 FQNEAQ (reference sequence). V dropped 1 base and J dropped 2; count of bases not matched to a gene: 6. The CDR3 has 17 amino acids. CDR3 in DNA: TGTGCCAGCAGCTTAGTGACAGGGGGAAAACCTGGAAACACCATATATTTT. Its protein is CASSLVTGGKPGNTIYF.

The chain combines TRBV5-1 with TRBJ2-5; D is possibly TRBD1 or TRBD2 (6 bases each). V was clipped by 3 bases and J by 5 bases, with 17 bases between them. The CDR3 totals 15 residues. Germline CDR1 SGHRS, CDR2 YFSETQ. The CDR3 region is CASSSAWGAGETQYF. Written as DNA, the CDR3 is TGCGCCAGCAGCTCTGCTTGGGGGGCCGGGGAGACCCAGTACTTC.

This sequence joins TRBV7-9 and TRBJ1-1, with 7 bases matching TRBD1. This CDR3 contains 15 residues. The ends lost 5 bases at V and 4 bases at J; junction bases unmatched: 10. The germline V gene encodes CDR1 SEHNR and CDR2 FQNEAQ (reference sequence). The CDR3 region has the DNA TGTGCCAGCAGCCTGCGTCAAGGGGGCATCACTGAAGCTTTCTTT. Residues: CASSLRQGGITEAFF.

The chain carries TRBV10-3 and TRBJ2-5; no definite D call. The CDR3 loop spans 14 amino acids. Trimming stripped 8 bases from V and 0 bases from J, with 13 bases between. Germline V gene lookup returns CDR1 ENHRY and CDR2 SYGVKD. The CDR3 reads CAIGNRVNQETQYF. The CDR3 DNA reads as TGTGCCATCGGAAACCGGGTAAACCAAGAGACCCAGTACTTC.

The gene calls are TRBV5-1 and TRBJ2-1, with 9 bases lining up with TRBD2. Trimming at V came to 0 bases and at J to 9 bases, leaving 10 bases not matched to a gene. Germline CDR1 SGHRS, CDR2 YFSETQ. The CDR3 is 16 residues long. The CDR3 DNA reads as TGCGCCAGCAGCTTGGAGCTGCGGGGGGGCCAAGGTGAGCAGTTCTTC. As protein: CASSLELRGGQGEQFF.

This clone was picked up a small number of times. The CDR3 coding sequence is TGTGCCAGCAGCTTAGGGGAAGGGGCTAACTATGGCTACACCTTC. Its protein is CASSLGEGANYGYTF. J is TRBJ1-2 and V is TRBV7-3; TRBD1 might be the D (5 bases). The CDR3 consists of 15 residues. Trimming left V 2 bases short and J 0 bases short, with 10 bases between. Per germline, CDR1 SGHTA and CDR2 FQGTGA.

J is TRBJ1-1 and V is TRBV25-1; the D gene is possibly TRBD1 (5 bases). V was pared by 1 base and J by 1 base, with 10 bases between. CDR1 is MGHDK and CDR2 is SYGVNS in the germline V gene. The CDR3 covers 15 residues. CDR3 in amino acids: CASSEWGTTNTEAFF. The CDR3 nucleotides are TGTGCCAGCAGTGAATGGGGGACTACGAACACTGAAGCTTTCTTT. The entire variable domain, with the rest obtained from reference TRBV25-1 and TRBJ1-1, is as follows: EADIYQTPRYLVIGTGKKITLECSQTMGHDKMYWYQQDPGMELHLIHYSYGVNSTEKGDLSSESTVSRIRTEHFPLTLESARPSHTSQYLCASSEWGTTNTEAFFGQGTRLTVV.

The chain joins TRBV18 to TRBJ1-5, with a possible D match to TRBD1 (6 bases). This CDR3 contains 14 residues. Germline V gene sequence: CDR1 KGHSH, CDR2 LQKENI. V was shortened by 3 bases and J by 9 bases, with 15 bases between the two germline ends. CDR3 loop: CASSPDGTWGPQHF. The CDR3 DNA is TGTGCCAGCTCACCGGACGGGACATGGGGGCCCCAGCATTTT.

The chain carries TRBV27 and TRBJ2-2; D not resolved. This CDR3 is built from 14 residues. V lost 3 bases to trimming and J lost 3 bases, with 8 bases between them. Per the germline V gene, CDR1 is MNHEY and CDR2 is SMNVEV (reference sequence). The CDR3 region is CASSLWTDTGELFF. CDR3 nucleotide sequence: TGTGCCAGCAGTTTGTGGACGGACACCGGGGAGCTGTTTTTT.

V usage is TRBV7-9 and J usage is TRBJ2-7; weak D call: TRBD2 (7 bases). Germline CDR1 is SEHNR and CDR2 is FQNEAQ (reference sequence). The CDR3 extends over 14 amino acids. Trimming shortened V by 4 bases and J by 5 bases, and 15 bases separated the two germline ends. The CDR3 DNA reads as TGTGCCAGCAGCTCCCGGGGGCGGGGGAACGAGCAGTACTTC. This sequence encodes CASSSRGRGNEQYF.

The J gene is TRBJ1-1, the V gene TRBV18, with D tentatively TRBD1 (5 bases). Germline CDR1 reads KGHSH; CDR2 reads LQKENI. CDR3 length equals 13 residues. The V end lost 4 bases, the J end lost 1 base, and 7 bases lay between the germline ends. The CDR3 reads CASSLTGNTEAFF. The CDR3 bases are TGTGCCAGCTCACTAACAGGGAACACTGAAGCTTTCTTT.

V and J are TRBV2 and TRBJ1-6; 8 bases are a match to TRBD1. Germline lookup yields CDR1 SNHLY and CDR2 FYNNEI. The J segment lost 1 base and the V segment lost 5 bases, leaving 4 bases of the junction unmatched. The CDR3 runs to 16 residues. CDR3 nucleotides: TGTGCCAGCAGTAGGGACAGGCCGTCCTATAATTCACCCCTCCACTTT. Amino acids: CASSRDRPSYNSPLHF. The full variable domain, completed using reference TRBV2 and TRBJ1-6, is EPEVTQTPSHQVTQMGQEVILRCVPISNHLYFYWYRQILGQKVEFLVSFYNNEISEKSEIFDDQFSVERPDGSNFTLKIRSTKLEDSAMYFCASSRDRPSYNSPLHFGNGTRLTVT.

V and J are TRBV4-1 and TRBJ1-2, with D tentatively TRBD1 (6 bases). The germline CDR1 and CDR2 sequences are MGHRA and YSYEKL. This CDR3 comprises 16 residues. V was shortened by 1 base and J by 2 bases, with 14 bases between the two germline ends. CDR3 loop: CASSQGIGGSNYGYTF. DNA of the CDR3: TGCGCCAGCAGCCAAGGCATAGGGGGATCCAACTATGGCTACACCTTC.

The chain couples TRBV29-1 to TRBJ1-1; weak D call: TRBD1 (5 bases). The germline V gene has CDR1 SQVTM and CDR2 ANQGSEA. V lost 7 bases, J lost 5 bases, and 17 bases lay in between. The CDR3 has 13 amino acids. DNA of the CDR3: TGCAGCGAGCTCGGGCACGGGGGGACTGAAGCTTTCTTT. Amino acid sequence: CSELGHGGTEAFF.

CDR3 in DNA: TGTGCCAGCAGCGTAGGGGGTAGTGAGCAGTTCTTC. Protein: CASSVGGSEQFF. The chain links TRBV9 to TRBJ2-1, with D unclear. The CDR3 extends over 12 amino acids. Trimming stripped 0 bases from V and 9 bases from J, with 7 bases between. Germline V CDR1 and CDR2: SGDLS, YYNGEE.

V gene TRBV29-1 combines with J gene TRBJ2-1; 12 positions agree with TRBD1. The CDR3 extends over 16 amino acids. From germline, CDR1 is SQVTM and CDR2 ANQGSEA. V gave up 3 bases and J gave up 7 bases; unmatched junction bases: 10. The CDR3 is CSVDLWGQGAVNEQFF. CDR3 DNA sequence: TGCAGCGTTGACCTTTGGGGACAGGGGGCTGTAAATGAGCAGTTCTTC.

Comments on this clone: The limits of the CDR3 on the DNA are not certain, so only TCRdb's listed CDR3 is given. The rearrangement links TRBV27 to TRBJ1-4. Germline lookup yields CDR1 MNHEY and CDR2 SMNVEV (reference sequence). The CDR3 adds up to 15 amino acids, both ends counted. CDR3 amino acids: CASSSSDATNEKLFF.

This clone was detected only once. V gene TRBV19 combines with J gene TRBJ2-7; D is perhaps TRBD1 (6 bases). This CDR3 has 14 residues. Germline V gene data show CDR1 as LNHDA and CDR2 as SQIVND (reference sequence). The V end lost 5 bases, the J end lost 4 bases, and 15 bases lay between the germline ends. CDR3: CASSPSGQLYEQYV. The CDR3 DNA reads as TGTGCCAGTAGTCCGTCCGGACAGTTGTACGAGCAGTACGTC.

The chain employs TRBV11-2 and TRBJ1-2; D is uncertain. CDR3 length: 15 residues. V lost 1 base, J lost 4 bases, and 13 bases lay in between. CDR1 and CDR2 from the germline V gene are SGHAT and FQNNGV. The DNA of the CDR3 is TGTGCCAGCAGCTTAGGAAGAGGATGGGGCTATGGCTACACCTTC. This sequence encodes CASSLGRGWGYGYTF.

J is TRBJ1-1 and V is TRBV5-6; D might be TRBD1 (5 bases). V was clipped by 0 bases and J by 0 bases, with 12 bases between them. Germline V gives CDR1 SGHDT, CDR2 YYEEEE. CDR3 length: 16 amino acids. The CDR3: CASSLARGPMNTEAFF. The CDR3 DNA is TGTGCCAGCAGCTTGGCCCGGGGCCCTATGAACACTGAAGCTTTCTTT. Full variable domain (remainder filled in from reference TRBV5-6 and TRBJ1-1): DAGVTQSPTHLIKTRGQQVTLRCSPKSGHDTVSWYQQALGQGPQFIFQYYEEEERQRGNFPDRFSGHQFPNYSSELNVNALLLGDSALYLCASSLARGPMNTEAFFGQGTRLTVV.

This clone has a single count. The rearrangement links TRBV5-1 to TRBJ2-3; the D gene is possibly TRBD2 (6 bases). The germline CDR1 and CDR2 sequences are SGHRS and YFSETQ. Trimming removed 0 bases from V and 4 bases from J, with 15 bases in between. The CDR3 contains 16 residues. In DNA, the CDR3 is TGCGCCAGCAGCTTGGGGCGGGGTTTTGTGTCAGATACGCAGTATTTT. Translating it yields CASSLGRGFVSDTQYF.

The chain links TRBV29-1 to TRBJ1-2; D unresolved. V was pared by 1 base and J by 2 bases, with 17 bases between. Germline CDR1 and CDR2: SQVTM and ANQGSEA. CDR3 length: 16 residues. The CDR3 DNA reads TGCAGCGTTGAAGGTGGAGGGCCAATAATCAACTATGGCTACACCTTC. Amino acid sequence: CSVEGGGPIINYGYTF.

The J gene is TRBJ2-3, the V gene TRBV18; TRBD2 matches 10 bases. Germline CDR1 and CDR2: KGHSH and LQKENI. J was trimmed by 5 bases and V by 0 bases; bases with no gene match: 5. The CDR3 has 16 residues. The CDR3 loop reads CASSPPSLAGRDTQYF. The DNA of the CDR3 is TGTGCCAGCTCACCACCCTCACTAGCGGGGAGAGATACGCAGTATTTT.

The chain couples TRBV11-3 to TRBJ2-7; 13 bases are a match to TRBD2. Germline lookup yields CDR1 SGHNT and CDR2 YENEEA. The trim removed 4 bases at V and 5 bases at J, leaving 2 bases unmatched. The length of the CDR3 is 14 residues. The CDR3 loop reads CASSSGLAGNEQYF. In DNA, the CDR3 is TGTGCCAGCAGCTCGGGACTAGCGGGGAACGAGCAGTACTTC.